Each of the 14 T cell receptor beta chains below was sequenced from the same sample in a study of beta chain features in type 1 diabetes. What was sequenced were expressed TCRB transcripts, since all of the isolated RNA had been reverse transcribed. Assay used: immunoSEQ multiplex PCR; TCRdb lists only in-frame clones, some missing. The sample includes under 200,000 clones, about 7.3% of them seen just once. The sample was central memory CD4+ T cells from blood. The origin of the receptors is a young man in good health.

This sequence joins TRBV14 and TRBJ2-7, with D tentatively TRBD1 (6 bases). Germline-derived CDR1 and CDR2 are SGHDN and FVKESK. This CDR3 is built from 15 residues. V lost 5 bases, J lost 1 base, and 15 bases lay in between. The CDR3 nucleotides are TGTGCCAGCAGCGTAACAGGGTTTCAATCCTACGAGCAGTACTTC. Translated, it gives CASSVTGFQSYEQYF.

V gene TRBV9 combines with J gene TRBJ1-5; D may be TRBD1 (5 bases). The germline V and J ends were trimmed by 4 bases and 4 bases, with 15 bases remaining between them. In germline, CDR1 is SGDLS, CDR2 YYNGEE. This CDR3 contains 15 residues. CDR3 region: CASSLRDSPNQPQHF. The CDR3 DNA is TGTGCCAGCAGCTTAAGGGACTCTCCGAATCAGCCCCAGCATTTT. The variable domain in full, completed from reference TRBV9 and TRBJ1-5, reads DSGVTQTPKHLITATGQRVTLRCSPRSGDLSVYWYQQSLDQGLQFLIQYYNGEERAKGNILERFSAQQFPDLHSELNLSSLELGDSALYFCASSLRDSPNQPQHFGDGTRLSIL.

The sample holds many counts of this clone. This sequence joins TRBV28 and TRBJ2-7, with TRBD1 matching over 8 bases. The CDR3 has 13 residues. Germline V CDR1 and CDR2: MDHEN, SYDVKM. V lost 6 bases, J lost 2 bases, and 3 bases stayed unmatched. The DNA for the CDR3 is TGTGCCAGCAGGAAGACAGGGGCCTACGAGCAGTACTTC. Its protein product is CASRKTGAYEQYF.

This clone came up a few times. This may come from a read error, since a much larger clone is one base off. This sample also contains other DNA sequences that code for the same CDR3. The chain is built from TRBV7-2 and TRBJ1-1; 9 positions match TRBD1. The CDR3 runs to 14 residues. V lost 5 bases to trimming and J lost 2 bases; unmatched junction nucleotides: 3. Germline V CDR1 and CDR2: SGHTA, FQGNSA. The CDR3 is CASSPQGANTEAFF. CDR3 sequence (DNA): TGTGCCAGCAGCCCACAGGGGGCAAACACTGAAGCTTTCTTT.

The genes are TRBV11-2 and TRBJ1-2, with D uncertain. This CDR3 spans 11 amino acids. V lost 5 bases, J lost 3 bases, and 4 bases lay in between. Germline loops: CDR1 SGHAT, CDR2 FQNNGV. The CDR3 region has the DNA TGTGCCAGCAGCCAGTACTATGGCTACACCTTC. Its protein product is CASSQYYGYTF.

The chain uses TRBV11-1 and TRBJ2-1, with D perhaps TRBD2 (5 bases). Germline-derived CDR1 and CDR2 are SGHAT and FQDESV (reference sequence). Trimming pared 3 bases from V and 9 bases from J, leaving 9 bases between. The length of the CDR3 is 12 residues. CDR3 in amino acids: CASSLRDGEQFF. Written as DNA, the CDR3 is TGTGCCAGCAGCTTGAGGGATGGTGAGCAGTTCTTC.

The chain employs TRBV7-2 and TRBJ1-2; D might be TRBD1 (6 bases). V lost 5 bases to trimming and J lost 6 bases, with 19 bases between them. The germline gives CDR1 SGHTA, CDR2 FQGNSA. The CDR3 runs 15 residues. CDR3 coding DNA: TGTGCCAGCAGCCCTCTCGGGGGGCGTGGGGATGGCTACACCTTC. This translates into CASSPLGGRGDGYTF.

This sequence joins TRBV30 and TRBJ2-7, with 9 bases identical to TRBD2. The V and J ends lost 2 bases and 4 bases, in that order; junction bases with no gene match: 3. The CDR3 sequence is 13 residues long. CDR1 and CDR2 (germline): GTSNPN, SVGIG (reference sequence). The CDR3 protein is CAWSLAGQYEQYF. CDR3 in DNA: TGTGCCTGGAGTCTAGCGGGGCAGTACGAGCAGTACTTC.

This clone was counted only a few times. The V call is TRBV5-6, the J call TRBJ1-1; tentatively, D is TRBD1 (6 bases). Trimming removed 0 bases at V and 8 bases at J, with 8 bases between. CDR3 length: 12 amino acids. Germline loops: CDR1 SGHDT, CDR2 YYEEEE. This chain's CDR3 is CASSLDRVEAFF. CDR3 coding DNA: TGTGCCAGCAGCTTGGACAGGGTCGAAGCTTTCTTT.

This sequence joins TRBV14 and TRBJ2-1; D is undetermined. The CDR3 extends over 14 amino acids. V lost 1 base to trimming and J lost 2 bases, with 6 bases between them. The germline V gene encodes CDR1 SGHDN and CDR2 FVKESK. CDR3 nucleotides: TGTGCCAGCAGCCAAGGTCTAGCCTACAATGAGCAGTTCTTC. It is translated as CASSQGLAYNEQFF.

The rearrangement joins TRBV9 to TRBJ1-2, with D perhaps TRBD1 (5 bases). The CDR3 consists of 14 residues. Germline lookup yields CDR1 SGDLS and CDR2 YYNGEE. The V end was cut by 4 bases, the J end by 8 bases, with 18 bases between. The CDR3 protein is CASSPPVGVGGYTF. CDR3 coding DNA: TGTGCCAGCAGCCCTCCGGTAGGGGTTGGAGGCTACACCTTC.

This sequence joins TRBV2 and TRBJ1-2; perhaps TRBD1 as D (6 bases). V shed 6 bases and J shed 4 bases, with 18 bases lying between them. This CDR3 region has 15 residues. Germline assignment: CDR1 SNHLY and CDR2 FYNNEI. CDR3 nucleotide sequence: TGTGCCAGCAGCGACGATACAGGGCCCTTCTATGGCTACACCTTC. This gives the protein CASSDDTGPFYGYTF.

The gene calls are TRBV28 and TRBJ2-5; TRBD1 agrees at 7 bases. The assigned J gene may be wrong: the sequence end matches TRBJ2-7 better. CDR1 and CDR2 (germline): MDHEN, SYDVKM. This CDR3 is built from 14 residues. The CDR3: CASSPGQRSYEQYF. CDR3 DNA sequence: TGTGCCAGCAGTCCGGGACAGCGCTCCTACGAGCAGTACTTC.

The V gene is TRBV6-5, the J gene TRBJ1-5; 11 bases fit TRBD1. The V gene end was trimmed by 4 bases and the J gene end by 2 bases; junction bases not matched to a gene: 1. This CDR3 is 15 amino acids long. The germline gives CDR1 MNHEY, CDR2 SVGAGI. CDR3 nucleotide sequence: TGTGCCAGCAGTTCGGGACAGGGGGGCAATCAGCCCCAGCATTTT. It is translated as CASSSGQGGNQPQHF.